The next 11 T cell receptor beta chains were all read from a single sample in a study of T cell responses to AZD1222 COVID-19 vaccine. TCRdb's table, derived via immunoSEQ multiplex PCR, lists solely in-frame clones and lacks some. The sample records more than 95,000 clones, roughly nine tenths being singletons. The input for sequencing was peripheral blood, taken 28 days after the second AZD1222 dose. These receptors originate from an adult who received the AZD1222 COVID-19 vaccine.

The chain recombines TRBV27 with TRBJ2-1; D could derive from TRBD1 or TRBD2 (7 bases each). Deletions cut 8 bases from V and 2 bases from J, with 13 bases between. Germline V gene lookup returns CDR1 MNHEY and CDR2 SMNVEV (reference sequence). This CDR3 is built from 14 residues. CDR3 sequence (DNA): TGTGCCAGCCTGGGAGGGGGCGCCTACAATGAGCAGTTCTTC. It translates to CASLGGGAYNEQFF.

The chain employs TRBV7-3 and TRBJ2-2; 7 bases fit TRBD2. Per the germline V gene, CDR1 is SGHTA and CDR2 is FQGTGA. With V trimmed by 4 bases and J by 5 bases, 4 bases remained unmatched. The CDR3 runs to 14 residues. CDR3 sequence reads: CASSSGGGTGELFF. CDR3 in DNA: TGTGCCAGCAGCTCTGGGGGAGGGACCGGGGAGCTGTTTTTT.

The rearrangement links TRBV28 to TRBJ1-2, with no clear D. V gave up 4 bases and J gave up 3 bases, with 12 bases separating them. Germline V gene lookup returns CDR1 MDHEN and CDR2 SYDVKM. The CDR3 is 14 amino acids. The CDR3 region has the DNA TGTGCCAGCAGTTCCTTTCCCAGCCACTATGGCTACACCTTC. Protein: CASSSFPSHYGYTF.

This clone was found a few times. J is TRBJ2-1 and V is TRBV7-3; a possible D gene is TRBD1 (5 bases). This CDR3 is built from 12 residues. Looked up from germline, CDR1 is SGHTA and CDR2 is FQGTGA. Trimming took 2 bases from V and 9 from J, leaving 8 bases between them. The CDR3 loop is CASSLGAAEQFF. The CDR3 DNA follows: TGTGCCAGCAGCTTAGGGGCGGCTGAGCAGTTCTTC. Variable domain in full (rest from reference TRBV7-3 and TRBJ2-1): GAGVSQTPSNKVTEKGKYVELRCDPISGHTALYWYRQSLGQGPEFLIYFQGTGAADDSGLPNDRFFAVRPEGSVSTLKIQRTERGDSAVYLCASSLGAAEQFFGPGTRLTVL.

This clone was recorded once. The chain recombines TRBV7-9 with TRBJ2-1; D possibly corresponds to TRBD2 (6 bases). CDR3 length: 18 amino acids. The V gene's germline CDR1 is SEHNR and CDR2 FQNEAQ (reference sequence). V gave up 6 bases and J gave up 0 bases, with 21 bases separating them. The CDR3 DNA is TGTGCCAGCAGACCGGGACTTAGGAGTTCGTCCTCCTACAATGAGCAGTTCTTC. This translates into CASRPGLRSSSSYNEQFF.

The CDR3 sequence is CAWSGTSGLGGFF. The CDR3, as DNA: TGTGCCTGGAGCGGGACTAGCGGCCTTGGAGGGTTCTTC. The V and J genes are TRBV30 and TRBJ2-1; 11 bases are a match to TRBD2. This CDR3 is built from 13 residues. Germline CDR1 is GTSNPN and CDR2 is SVGIG (reference sequence). Losses at the gene ends were 3 bases for V and 15 bases for J; bases not matched to a gene: 10.

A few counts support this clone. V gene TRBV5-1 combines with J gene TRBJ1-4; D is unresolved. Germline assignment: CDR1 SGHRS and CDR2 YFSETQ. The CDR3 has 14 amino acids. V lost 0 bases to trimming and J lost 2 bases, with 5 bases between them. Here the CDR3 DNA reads TGCGCCAGCAGCTTGGGGAGTACTAATGAAAAACTGTTTTTT. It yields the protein CASSLGSTNEKLFF. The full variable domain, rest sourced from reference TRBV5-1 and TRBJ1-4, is KAGVTQTPRYLIKTRGQQVTLSCSPISGHRSVSWYQQTPGQGLQFLFEYFSETQRNKGNFPGRFSGRQFSNSRSEMNVSTLELGDSALYLCASSLGSTNEKLFFGSGTQLSVL.

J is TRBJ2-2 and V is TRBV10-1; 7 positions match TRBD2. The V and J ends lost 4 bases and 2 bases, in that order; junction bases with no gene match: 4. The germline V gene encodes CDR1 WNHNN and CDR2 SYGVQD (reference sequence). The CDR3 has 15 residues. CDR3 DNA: TGCGCCAGCAGTGCCGCGGGAGTTAACACCGGGGAGCTGTTTTTT. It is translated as CASSAAGVNTGELFF.

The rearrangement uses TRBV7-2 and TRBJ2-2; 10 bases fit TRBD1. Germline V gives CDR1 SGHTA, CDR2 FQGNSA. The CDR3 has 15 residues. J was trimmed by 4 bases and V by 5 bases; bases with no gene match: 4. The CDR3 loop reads CASSAGTGVTGELFF. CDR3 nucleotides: TGTGCCAGCAGCGCCGGGACAGGGGTCACCGGGGAGCTGTTTTTT.

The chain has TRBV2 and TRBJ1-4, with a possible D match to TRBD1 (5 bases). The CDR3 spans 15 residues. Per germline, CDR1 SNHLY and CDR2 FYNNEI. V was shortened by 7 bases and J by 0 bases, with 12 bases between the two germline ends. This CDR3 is CASTGTLSTNEKLFF. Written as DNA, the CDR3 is TGTGCCAGCACAGGGACCTTGTCAACTAATGAAAAACTGTTTTTT.

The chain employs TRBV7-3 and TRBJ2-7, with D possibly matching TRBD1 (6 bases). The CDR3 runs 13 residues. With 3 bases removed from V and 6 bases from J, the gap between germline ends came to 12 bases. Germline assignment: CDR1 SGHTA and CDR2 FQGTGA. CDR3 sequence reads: CASSLDSWGEQYF. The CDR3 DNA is TGTGCCAGCAGCTTGGACAGTTGGGGCGAGCAGTACTTC. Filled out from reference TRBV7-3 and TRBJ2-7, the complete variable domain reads GAGVSQTPSNKVTEKGKYVELRCDPISGHTALYWYRQSLGQGPEFLIYFQGTGAADDSGLPNDRFFAVRPEGSVSTLKIQRTERGDSAVYLCASSLDSWGEQYFGPGTRLTVT.